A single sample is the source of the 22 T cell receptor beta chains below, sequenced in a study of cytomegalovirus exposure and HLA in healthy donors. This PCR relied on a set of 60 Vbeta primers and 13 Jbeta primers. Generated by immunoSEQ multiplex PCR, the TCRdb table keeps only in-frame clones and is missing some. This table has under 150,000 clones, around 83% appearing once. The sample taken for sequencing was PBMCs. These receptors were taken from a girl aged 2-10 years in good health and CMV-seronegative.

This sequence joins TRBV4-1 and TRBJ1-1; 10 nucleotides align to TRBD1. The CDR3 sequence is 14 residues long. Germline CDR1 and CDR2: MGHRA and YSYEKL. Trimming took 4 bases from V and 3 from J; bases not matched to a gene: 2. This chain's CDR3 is CASSLGTGDTEAFF. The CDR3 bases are TGCGCCAGCAGCCTTGGGACAGGGGACACTGAAGCTTTCTTT.

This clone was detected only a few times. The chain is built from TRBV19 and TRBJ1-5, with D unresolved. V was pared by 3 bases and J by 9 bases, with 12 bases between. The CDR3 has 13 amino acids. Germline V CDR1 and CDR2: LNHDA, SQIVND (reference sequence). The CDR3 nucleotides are TGTGCCAGTAGTATTGCCGAACCCGGGCCCCAGCATTTT. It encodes CASSIAEPGPQHF. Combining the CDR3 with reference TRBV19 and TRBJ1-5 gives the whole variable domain DGGITQSPKYLFRKEGQNVTLSCEQNLNHDAMYWYRQDPGQGLRLIYYSQIVNDFQKGDIAEGYSVSREKKESFPLTVTSAQKNPTAFYLCASSIAEPGPQHFGDGTRLSIL.

The CDR3 sequence: CASSPGQGIYEQYF. CDR3 coding DNA: TGTGCCAGCAGCCCTGGACAGGGGATCTACGAGCAGTACTTC. The chain combines TRBV5-4 with TRBJ2-7; 9 bases fit TRBD1. The CDR3 covers 14 residues. Per germline, CDR1 SGHNT and CDR2 YYREEE (reference sequence). The ends lost 4 bases at V and 3 bases at J; junction bases unmatched: 5.

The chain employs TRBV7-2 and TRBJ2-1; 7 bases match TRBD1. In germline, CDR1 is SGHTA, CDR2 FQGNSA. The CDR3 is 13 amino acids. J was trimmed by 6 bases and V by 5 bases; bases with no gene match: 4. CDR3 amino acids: CASSIDRVNEQFF. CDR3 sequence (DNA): TGTGCCAGCAGCATTGACAGGGTCAATGAGCAGTTCTTC.

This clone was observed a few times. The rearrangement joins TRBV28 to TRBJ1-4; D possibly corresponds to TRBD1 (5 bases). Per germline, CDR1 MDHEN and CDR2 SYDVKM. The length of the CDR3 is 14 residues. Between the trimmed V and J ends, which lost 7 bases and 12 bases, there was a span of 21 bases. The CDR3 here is CASTPGPGWAELFF. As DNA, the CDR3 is TGTGCCAGCACCCCCGGGCCAGGGTGGGCGGAACTGTTTTTT.

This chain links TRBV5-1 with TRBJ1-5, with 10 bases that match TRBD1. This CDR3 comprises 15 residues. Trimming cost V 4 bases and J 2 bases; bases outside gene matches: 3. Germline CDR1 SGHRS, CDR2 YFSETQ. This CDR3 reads CASSPGTGGNQPQHF. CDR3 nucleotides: TGCGCCAGCAGCCCTGGGACAGGGGGCAATCAGCCCCAGCATTTT.

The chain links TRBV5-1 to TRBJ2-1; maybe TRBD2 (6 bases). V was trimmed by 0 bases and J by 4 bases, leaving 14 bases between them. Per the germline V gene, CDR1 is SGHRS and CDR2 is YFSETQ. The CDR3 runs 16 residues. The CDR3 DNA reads TGCGCCAGCAGCTTGGGATACGGGGAGGCTTACAATGAGCAGTTCTTC. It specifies CASSLGYGEAYNEQFF.

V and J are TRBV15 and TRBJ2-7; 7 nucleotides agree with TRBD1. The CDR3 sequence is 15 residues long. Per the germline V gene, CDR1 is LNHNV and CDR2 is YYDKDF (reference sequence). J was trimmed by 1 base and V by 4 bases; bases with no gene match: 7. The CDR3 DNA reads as TGTGCCACCAGCACGGGCCGGGACAGTTCCTACGAGCAGTACTTC. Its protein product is CATSTGRDSSYEQYF.

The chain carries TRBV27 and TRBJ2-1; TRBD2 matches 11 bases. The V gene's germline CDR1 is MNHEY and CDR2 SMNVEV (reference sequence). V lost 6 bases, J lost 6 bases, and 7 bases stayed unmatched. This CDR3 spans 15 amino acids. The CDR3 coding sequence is TGTGCCAGCAGATCGGGGACTAGCGGCGTCAATGAGCAGTTCTTC. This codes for CASRSGTSGVNEQFF.

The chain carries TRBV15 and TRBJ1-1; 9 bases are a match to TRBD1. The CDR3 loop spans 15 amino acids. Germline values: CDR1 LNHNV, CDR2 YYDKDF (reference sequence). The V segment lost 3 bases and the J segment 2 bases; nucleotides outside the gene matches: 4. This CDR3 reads CATSRTTGGNTEAFF. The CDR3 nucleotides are TGTGCCACCAGCAGGACGACAGGGGGAAACACTGAAGCTTTCTTT.

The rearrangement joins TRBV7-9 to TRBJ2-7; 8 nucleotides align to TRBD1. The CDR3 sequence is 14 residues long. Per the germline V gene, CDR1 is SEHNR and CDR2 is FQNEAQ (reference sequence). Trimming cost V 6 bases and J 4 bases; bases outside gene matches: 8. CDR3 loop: CASSYPGQGYEQYF. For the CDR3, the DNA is TGTGCCAGCAGTTACCCAGGACAGGGTTACGAGCAGTACTTC.

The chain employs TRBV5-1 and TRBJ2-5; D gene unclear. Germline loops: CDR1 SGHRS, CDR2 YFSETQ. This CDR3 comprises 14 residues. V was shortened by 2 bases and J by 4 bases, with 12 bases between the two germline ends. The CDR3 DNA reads TGCGCCAGCAGCTTCTTTTCGCGCGGAGAGACCCAGTACTTC. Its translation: CASSFFSRGETQYF.

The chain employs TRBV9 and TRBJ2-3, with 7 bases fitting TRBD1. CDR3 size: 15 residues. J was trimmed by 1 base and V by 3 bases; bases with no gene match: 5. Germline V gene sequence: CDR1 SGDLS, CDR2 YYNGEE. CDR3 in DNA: TGTGCCAGCAGCGGATGGACAGGAGGCACAGATACGCAGTATTTT. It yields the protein CASSGWTGGTDTQYF. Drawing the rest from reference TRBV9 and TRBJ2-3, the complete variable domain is DSGVTQTPKHLITATGQRVTLRCSPRSGDLSVYWYQQSLDQGLQFLIQYYNGEERAKGNILERFSAQQFPDLHSELNLSSLELGDSALYFCASSGWTGGTDTQYFGPGTRLTVL.

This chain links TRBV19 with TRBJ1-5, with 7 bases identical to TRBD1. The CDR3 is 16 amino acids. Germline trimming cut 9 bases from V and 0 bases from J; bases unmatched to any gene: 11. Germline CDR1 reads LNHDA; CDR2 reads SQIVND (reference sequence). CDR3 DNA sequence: TGTGCCAGCAGGGGACAGCCCAATTATAGCAATCAGCCCCAGCATTTT. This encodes CASRGQPNYSNQPQHF.

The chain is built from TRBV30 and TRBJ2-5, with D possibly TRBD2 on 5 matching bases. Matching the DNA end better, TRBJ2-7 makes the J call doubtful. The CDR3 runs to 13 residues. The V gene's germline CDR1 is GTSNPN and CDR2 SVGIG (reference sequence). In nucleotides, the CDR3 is TGTGCCTGGAGTTTACGCCCGGGGTACGAGCAGTACTTC. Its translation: CAWSLRPGYEQYF.

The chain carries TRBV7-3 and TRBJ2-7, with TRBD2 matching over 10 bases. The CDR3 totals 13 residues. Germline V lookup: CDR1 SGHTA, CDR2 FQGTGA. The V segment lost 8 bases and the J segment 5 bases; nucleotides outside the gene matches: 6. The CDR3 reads CASSASGGDEQYF. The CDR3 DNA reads TGTGCCAGCTCGGCTAGCGGGGGAGACGAGCAGTACTTC.

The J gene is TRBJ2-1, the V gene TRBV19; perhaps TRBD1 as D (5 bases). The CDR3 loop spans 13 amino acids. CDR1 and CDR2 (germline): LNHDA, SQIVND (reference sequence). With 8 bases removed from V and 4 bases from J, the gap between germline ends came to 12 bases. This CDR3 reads CASQDTSYNEQFF. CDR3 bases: TGTGCCAGTCAGGACACCTCATACAATGAGCAGTTCTTC.

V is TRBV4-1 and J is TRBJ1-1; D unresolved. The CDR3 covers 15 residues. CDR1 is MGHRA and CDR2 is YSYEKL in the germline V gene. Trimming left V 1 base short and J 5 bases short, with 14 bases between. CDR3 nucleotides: TGCGCCAGCAGCCAAGTATTCGGGGTAGAGACTGAAGCTTTCTTT. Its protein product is CASSQVFGVETEAFF.

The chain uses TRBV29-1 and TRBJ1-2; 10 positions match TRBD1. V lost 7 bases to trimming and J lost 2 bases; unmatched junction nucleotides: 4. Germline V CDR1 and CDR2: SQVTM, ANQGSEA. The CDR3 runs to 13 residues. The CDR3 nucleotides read TGCAGCGCCCCGGGACAGGGGAACTATGGCTACACCTTC. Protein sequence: CSAPGQGNYGYTF.

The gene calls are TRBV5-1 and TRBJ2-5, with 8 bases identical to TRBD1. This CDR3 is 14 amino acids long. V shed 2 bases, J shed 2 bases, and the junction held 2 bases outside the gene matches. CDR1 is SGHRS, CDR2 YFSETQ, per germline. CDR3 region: CASSLRQGQETQYF. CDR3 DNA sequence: TGCGCCAGCAGCTTAAGACAGGGGCAAGAGACCCAGTACTTC.

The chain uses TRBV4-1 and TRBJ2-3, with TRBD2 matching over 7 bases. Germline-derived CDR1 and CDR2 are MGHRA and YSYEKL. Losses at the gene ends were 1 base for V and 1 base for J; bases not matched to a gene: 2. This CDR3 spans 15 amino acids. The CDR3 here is CASSQGAGGTDTQYF. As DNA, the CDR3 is TGCGCCAGCAGCCAAGGGGCGGGAGGCACAGATACGCAGTATTTT.

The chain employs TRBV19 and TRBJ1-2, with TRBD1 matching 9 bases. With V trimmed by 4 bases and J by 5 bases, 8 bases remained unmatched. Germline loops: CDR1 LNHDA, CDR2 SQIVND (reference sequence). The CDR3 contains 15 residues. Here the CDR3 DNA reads TGTGCCAGTAGTACCCCCCGGGACAGGGAGTATGGCTACACCTTC. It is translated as CASSTPRDREYGYTF.